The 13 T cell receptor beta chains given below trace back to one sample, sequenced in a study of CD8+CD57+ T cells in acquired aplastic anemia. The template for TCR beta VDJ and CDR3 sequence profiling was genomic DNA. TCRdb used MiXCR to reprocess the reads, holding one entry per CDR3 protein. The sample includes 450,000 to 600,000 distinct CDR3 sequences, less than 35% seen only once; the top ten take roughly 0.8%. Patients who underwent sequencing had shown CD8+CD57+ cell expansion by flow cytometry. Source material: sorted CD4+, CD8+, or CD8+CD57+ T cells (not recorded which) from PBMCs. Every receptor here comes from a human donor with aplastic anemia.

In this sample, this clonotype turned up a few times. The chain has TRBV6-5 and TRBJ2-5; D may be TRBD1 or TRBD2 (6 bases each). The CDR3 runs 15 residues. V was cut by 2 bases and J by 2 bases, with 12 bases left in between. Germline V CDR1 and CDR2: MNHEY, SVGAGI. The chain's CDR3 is CASSYTSGAQETQYF. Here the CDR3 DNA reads TGTGCCAGCAGTTACACGTCGGGGGCGCAAGAGACCCAGTACTTC.

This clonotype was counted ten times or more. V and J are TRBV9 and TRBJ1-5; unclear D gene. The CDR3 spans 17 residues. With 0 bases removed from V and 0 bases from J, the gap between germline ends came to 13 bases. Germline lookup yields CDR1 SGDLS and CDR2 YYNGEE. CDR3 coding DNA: TGTGCCAGCAGCGTAGCTACAGAGTTACATAGCAATCAGCCCCAGCATTTT. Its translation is CASSVATELHSNQPQHF.

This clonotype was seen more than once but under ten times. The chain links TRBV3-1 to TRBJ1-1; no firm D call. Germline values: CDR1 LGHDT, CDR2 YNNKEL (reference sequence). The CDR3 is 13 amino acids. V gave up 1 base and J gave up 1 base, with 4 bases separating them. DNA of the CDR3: TGTGCCAGCAGCCAAGGGACGAACACTGAAGCTTTCTTT. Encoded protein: CASSQGTNTEAFF. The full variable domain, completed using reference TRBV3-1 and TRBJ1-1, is DTAVSQTPKYLVTQMGNDKSIKCEQNLGHDTMYWYKQDSKKFLKIMFSYNNKELIINETVPNRFSPKSPDKAHLNLHINSLELGDSAVYFCASSQGTNTEAFFGQGTRLTVV.

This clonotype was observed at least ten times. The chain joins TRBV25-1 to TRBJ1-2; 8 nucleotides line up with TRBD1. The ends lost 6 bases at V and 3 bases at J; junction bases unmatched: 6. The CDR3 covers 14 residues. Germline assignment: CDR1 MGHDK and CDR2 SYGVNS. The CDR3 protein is CASRGDRLDYGYTF. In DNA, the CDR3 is TGTGCCAGCAGAGGGGACAGGTTAGACTATGGCTACACCTTC.

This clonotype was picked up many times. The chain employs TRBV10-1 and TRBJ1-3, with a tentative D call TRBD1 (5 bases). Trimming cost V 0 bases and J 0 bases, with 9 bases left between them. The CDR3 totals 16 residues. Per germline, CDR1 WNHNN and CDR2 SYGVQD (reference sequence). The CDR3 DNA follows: TGCGCCAGCAGTGAGTCGCACAGGAGCTCTGGAAACACCATATATTTT. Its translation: CASSESHRSSGNTIYF.

CDR3 bases: TGTGCCAGCACTCTCGTCCTCGACGGGATATATGGCTACACCTTC. Its translation: CASTLVLDGIYGYTF. The chain recombines TRBV6-1 with TRBJ1-2, with D hard to call. V was cut by 7 bases and J by 5 bases, with 20 bases left in between. The CDR3 is 15 amino acids. Germline-derived CDR1 and CDR2 are MNHNS and SASEGT.

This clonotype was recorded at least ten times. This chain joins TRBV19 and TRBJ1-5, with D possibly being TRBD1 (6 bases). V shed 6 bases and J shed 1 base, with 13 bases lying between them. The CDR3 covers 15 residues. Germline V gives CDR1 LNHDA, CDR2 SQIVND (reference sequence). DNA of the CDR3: TGTGCCAGTAGGCCATGGGGGACAAGCAATCAGCCCCAGCATTTT. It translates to CASRPWGTSNQPQHF. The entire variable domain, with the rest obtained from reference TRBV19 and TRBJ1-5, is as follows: DGGITQSPKYLFRKEGQNVTLSCEQNLNHDAMYWYRQDPGQGLRLIYYSQIVNDFQKGDIAEGYSVSREKKESFPLTVTSAQKNPTAFYLCASRPWGTSNQPQHFGDGTRLSIL.

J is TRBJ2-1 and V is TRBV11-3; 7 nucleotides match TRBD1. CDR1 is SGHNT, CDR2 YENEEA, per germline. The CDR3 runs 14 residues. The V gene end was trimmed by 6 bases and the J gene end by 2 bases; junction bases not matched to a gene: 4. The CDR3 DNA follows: TGTGCCAGCAGAGGGCAGGGGGCCTACAATGAGCAGTTCTTC. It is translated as CASRGQGAYNEQFF.

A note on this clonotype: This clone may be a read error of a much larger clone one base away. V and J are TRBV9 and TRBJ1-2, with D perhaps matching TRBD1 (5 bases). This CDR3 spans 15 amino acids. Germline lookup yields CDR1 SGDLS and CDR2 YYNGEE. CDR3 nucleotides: TGTGCCTGCAGCGCACCCCAGGGAACGGGCTATGGCTACACCTTC. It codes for CACSAPQGTGYGYTF.

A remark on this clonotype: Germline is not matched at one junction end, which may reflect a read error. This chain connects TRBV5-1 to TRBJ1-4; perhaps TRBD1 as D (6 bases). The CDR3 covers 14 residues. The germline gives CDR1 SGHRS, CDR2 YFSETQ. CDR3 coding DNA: TGCGCCAGCAGCTTCTCACAGGGTGGTGAAAAACCGTTTTTT. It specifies CASSFSQGGEKPFF.

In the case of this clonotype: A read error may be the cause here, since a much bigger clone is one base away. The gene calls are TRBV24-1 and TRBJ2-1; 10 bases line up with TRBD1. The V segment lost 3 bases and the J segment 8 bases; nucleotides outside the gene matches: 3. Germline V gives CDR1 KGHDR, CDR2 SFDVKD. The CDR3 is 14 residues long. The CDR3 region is CATSDPGQGYEQFF. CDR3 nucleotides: TGTGCCACCAGTGATCCGGGACAGGGGTATGAGCAGTTCTTC.

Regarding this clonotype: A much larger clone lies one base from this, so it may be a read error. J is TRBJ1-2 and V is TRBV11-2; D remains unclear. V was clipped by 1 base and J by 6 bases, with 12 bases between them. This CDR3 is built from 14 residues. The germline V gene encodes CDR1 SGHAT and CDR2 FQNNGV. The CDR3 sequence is CASSLGIGANGYTF. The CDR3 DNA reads TGTGCCAGCAGCTTAGGGATAGGCGCGAATGGCTACACCTTC.

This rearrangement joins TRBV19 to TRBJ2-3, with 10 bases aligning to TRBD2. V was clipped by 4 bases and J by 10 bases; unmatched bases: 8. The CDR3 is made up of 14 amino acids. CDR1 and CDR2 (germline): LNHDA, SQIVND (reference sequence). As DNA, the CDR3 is TGTGCCAGTAGTAGTACTCCTAGCGGGAGCTCGCAGTATTTT. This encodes CASSSTPSGSSQYF. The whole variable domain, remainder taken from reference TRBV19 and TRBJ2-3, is DGGITQSPKYLFRKEGQNVTLSCEQNLNHDAMYWYRQDPGQGLRLIYYSQIVNDFQKGDIAEGYSVSREKKESFPLTVTSAQKNPTAFYLCASSSTPSGSSQYFGPGTRLTVL.